The rows below give T cell receptor beta chains drawn from one sample of a study of T cell repertoires in cytomegalovirus infection. One entry per CDR3 protein, called by TCRdb with MiXCR from the reads. The sample records 400,000 or so distinct CDR3 sequences, 18% being singletons. The specimen was PBMCs. The receptors were sampled from a human donor in good health (CMV status not recorded). Some clones in this sample may be carry-over from other donors' samples. Each CDR3 is given with its conserved first and last residue. A D gene is named only where the DNA matches it firmly. Some rows mark clone size as missing; the rest say once, few, many or name a class of expanded clone.

many	TRBD2	TRBJ2-2	16	TRBV7-2	TGTGCCAGCAGCTTAGTGGTCGGGAGGGCGACCGGGGAGCTGTTTTTT	CASSLVVGRATGELFF
few	-	TRBJ2-6	14	TRBV6-5	TGTGCCAGCAGTGCGACCTGGGGGGCCAACGTCCTGACTTTC	CASSATWGANVLTF
-	-	TRBJ1-6	16	TRBV30	TGTGCCTGGAGCCAACGGGGGGCCACCTATAATTCACCCCTCCACTTT	CAWSQRGATYNSPLHF
few	-	TRBJ2-2	12	TRBV6-2/TRBV6-3	TGTGCCGGTAGAACTAACACCGGGGAGCTGTTTTTT	CAGRTNTGELFF
-	-	TRBJ1-4	14	TRBV20-1	TGCAGTGCTAGAGAAGAGGGGCGAGACGAAAAACTGTTTTTT	CSAREEGRDEKLFF
-	TRBD1	TRBJ2-7	14	TRBV6-1	TGTGCCAGCAGTGACCGGACAGGGAAGGGCGAGCAGTACTTC	CASSDRTGKGEQYF
many	-	TRBJ2-5	15	TRBV5-4	TGTGCCAGCAGTCGTGGCTTGGGGAACCAAGAGACCCAGTACTTC	CASSRGLGNQETQYF
-	TRBD2	TRBJ2-1	14	TRBV3-1	TGTGCCAGCAGGACTAGCGGGGGTATAGGTGAGCAGTTCTTC	CASRTSGGIGEQFF
many	-	TRBJ2-7	13	TRBV7-9	TGTGCCAGCTTCGACGGGCCGGGACTTAGGCAGTACTTC	CASFDGPGLRQYF
-	-	TRBJ2-7	15	TRBV4-3	TGCGCCAGCAGCTCCCAACAGGGTTGGTCCTACGAGCAGTACTTC	CASSSQQGWSYEQYF
-	-	TRBJ2-1	15	TRBV6-5	TGTGCCAGCACCAAAAGGGCCTACGGTTACAATGAGCAGTTCTTC	CASTKRAYGYNEQFF
-	-	TRBJ1-1	12	TRBV6-2/TRBV6-3	TGTGCCAGCAGTCCCTGGAACACTGAAGCTTTCTTT	CASSPWNTEAFF
-	-	TRBJ1-5	14	TRBV15	TGTGCCACCAGCAGAGATCAGGGCGGTCAGCCCCAGCATTTT	CATSRDQGGQPQHF
-	-	TRBJ2-7	15	TRBV12-3/TRBV12-4	TGTGCCAGCAGCTCCCTAGGGGGTTTGGCCTACGAGCAGTACTTC	CASSSLGGLAYEQYF
many	-	TRBJ1-4	14	TRBV2	TGTGCAAGCAAGGGGGGCACAACTAATGAAAAACTGTTTTTT	CASKGGTTNEKLFF
many	TRBD1	TRBJ1-6	16	TRBV12-3/TRBV12-4	TGTGCCAGCAGTGAAGGGACAGGGGATATTCTATGGCCCCTCCACTTT	CASSEGTGDILWPLHF
few	-	TRBJ1-3	15	TRBV28	TGTGCCAGCAGCTCGGACGGCTACTCTGGAAACACCATATATTTT	CASSSDGYSGNTIYF
-	-	TRBJ1-1	15	TRBV27	TGTGCCAGCAGTCGGGCAGGGACTATGAACACTGAAGCTTTCTTT	CASSRAGTMNTEAFF
-	TRBD2	TRBJ2-3	16	TRBV12-3/TRBV12-4	TGTGCCAGCAGTGAGGCCGGGACTAGAAGCACAGATACGCAGTATTTT	CASSEAGTRSTDTQYF
many	-	TRBJ1-2	15	TRBV7-2	TGTGCCAGCAGCTTAGCCGGCACAGGGTACTATGGCTACACCTTC	CASSLAGTGYYGYTF
few	-	TRBJ2-1	13	TRBV12-3/TRBV12-4	TGTGCCAGCAGCCCGACTAATGGTGGCGGTCTGTTCTTC	CASSPTNGGGLFF